Listed below are T cell receptor beta chains from one sample, sequenced in a study of cytomegalovirus exposure and HLA in healthy donors. Produced via immunoSEQ multiplex PCR; TCRdb's table is partial and in-frame only. The sample carries under 200,000 clones, roughly 90% recorded once. Specimen: PBMCs. The receptors originated from a woman in her 30s in good health and CMV-seronegative. The CDR3 runs from the conserved cysteine through the conserved F or W. The order of the fields is V gene, clone size, J gene, D gene, CDR3 DNA, CDR3 protein. A D gene is named only where the DNA matches it firmly. Not every row has a clone size; where given, it reads once, few, many or a size class.

TRBV5-1,NA,TRBJ2-5,NA,TGCGCCAGCAGCTTGGAAACAGTTTGGGAGACCCAGTACTTC,CASSLETVWETQYF
TRBV14,NA,TRBJ2-7,NA,TGTGCCAGCAGCAACCCCCCAGCCCCCTACGAGCAGTACTTC,CASSNPPAPYEQYF
TRBV27,NA,TRBJ1-2,NA,TGTGCCAGCGGTGATGGGTGGGGCGGCTACACCTTC,CASGDGWGGYTF
TRBV28,NA,TRBJ2-1,TRBD1,TGTGCCAGCAGGCCGACAGGGTCGTACAATGAGCAGTTCTTC,CASRPTGSYNEQFF
TRBV5-1,NA,TRBJ1-1,NA,TGCGCCAGCAGACTGATTGGGGGACGGACTGAAGCTTTCTTT,CASRLIGGRTEAFF
TRBV5-4,once,TRBJ2-3,TRBD2,TGTGCCAGCAGCTTGGCGGCGGGAGGGTCGGGAGATACGCAGTATTTT,CASSLAAGGSGDTQYF
TRBV7-8,NA,TRBJ2-5,TRBD1,TGTGCCAGCAGCCCGGGACAGGCACAAGAGACCCAGTACTTC,CASSPGQAQETQYF
TRBV9,NA,TRBJ2-1,TRBD2,TGTGCCAGCAGCGTAGGACTAGCGGTGGTCCATGAGCAGTTCTTC,CASSVGLAVVHEQFF
TRBV6-1,NA,TRBJ2-1,NA,TGTGCCAGCAGTGGGGATGGACATCTGCAGTTCTTC,CASSGDGHLQFF
TRBV9,NA,TRBJ1-2,TRBD1,TGTGCCAGCAGCGCCACAGCCGGGACAGGGGGTTTGTTGGGCTACACCTTC,CASSATAGTGGLLGYTF
TRBV4-1,NA,TRBJ1-2,NA,TGCGCCAGCAGCCAAGCCCCCGGCCGGGACTCAGGCTATGGCTACACCTTC,CASSQAPGRDSGYGYTF
TRBV2,NA,TRBJ1-2,NA,TGTGCCAGCAGTGTTCCGAACTACACCTTC,CASSVPNYTF
TRBV5-1,NA,TRBJ1-2,TRBD1,TGCGCCAGCAGCTTGGGACAGGGAAATGGCTACACCTTC,CASSLGQGNGYTF
TRBV7-9,NA,TRBJ2-4,NA,TGTGCCAGCAGCTTGATGGGGGTAAACATTCAGTACTTC,CASSLMGVNIQYF
TRBV5-1,once,TRBJ2-2,NA,TGCGCCAGCACCCACCGGGACAACGCAAACACCGGGGAGCTGTTTTTT,CASTHRDNANTGELFF
TRBV6-5,NA,TRBJ2-1,NA,TGTGCCAGCAGCCCCTTGGGGGTTTACAATGAGCAGTTCTTC,CASSPLGVYNEQFF
TRBV7-2,NA,TRBJ2-3,NA,TGTGCCAGCAGCTTAGAAGATACGCAGTATTTT,CASSLEDTQYF
TRBV27,NA,TRBJ2-7,NA,TGTGCCAGCAGTTTGGCGGGACAGCCTAGGGAGCAGTACTTC,CASSLAGQPREQYF
TRBV30,few,TRBJ1-1,NA,TGTGCCTCGGTTACAGCGTTAAAGGCAAACACTGAAGCTTTCTTT,CASVTALKANTEAFF
TRBV11-2,few,TRBJ2-7,NA,TGTGCCAGCAGTATAGGGACCGACTACGAGCAGTACTTC,CASSIGTDYEQYF
TRBV2,NA,TRBJ2-7,NA,TGTGCCAGCAGTAACAGGGTCTCCTACGAGCAGTACTTC,CASSNRVSYEQYF
TRBV5-4,NA,TRBJ2-3,TRBD2,TGTGCCAGCAGCTTGACTAGCGGGGGGGCAGATACGCAGTATTTT,CASSLTSGGADTQYF
TRBV15,NA,TRBJ2-2,NA,TGTGCCACCAGCAGAGATCTTCTTCGGGGGAATACGAACACCGGGGAGCTGTTTTTT,CATSRDLLRGNTNTGELFF
TRBV13,NA,TRBJ2-5,NA,TGTGCCAGCAGCTTGTGGACAGAACAAGAGACCCAGTACTTC,CASSLWTEQETQYF
TRBV9,NA,TRBJ2-2,NA,TGTGCCAGCACTCAGAAATCGAACACCGGGGAGCTGTTTTTT,CASTQKSNTGELFF
TRBV5-1,NA,TRBJ2-1,NA,TGCGCCAGCAGCTTGGCCGCGGGAGAGCAGTTCTTC,CASSLAAGEQFF
TRBV27,NA,TRBJ2-3,TRBD2,TGTGCCAGCAGTTTAAGCGGGGGGAACACAGATACGCAGTATTTT,CASSLSGGNTDTQYF
TRBV2,NA,TRBJ2-3,TRBD2,TGTGCCAGCAGCAAACTAGCGGGGGCTTTAGATACGCAGTATTTT,CASSKLAGALDTQYF
TRBV9,once,TRBJ2-5,NA,TGTGCCAGCAGCGTAAACCCCAGCCAAGAGACCCAGTACTTC,CASSVNPSQETQYF
TRBV19,NA,TRBJ2-1,TRBD2,TGTGCCAGTAGTATTAGGGGAGGGTGGAATGAGCAGTTCTTC,CASSIRGGWNEQFF
TRBV19,NA,TRBJ2-7,TRBD1,TGTGCCAGACGACAGGGCCGATTCAACTACGAGCAGTACTTC,CARRQGRFNYEQYF
TRBV6-5,NA,TRBJ2-2,TRBD1,TGTGCCAGCAGTAAGGGACAGGGGAGGACCGGGGAGCTGTTTTTT,CASSKGQGRTGELFF
TRBV7-8,NA,TRBJ1-5,NA,TGTGCCAGCAGCCCCCGCGGTCAGCCCCAGCATTTT,CASSPRGQPQHF
TRBV5-1,many,TRBJ2-1,NA,TGCGCCAGCAGCCGCCTGGGGGGAGGTGAGCAGTTCTTC,CASSRLGGGEQFF
TRBV2,NA,TRBJ1-5,NA,TGTGCCAGCAGTGAATGGAAAGCGGCAGATCAGCCCCAGCATTTT,CASSEWKAADQPQHF
TRBV6-6,NA,TRBJ2-4,TRBD1,TGTGCCAGCAGTCGCGAACAGGCCGGGACAGAAAACATTCAGTACTTC,CASSREQAGTENIQYF
TRBV19,NA,TRBJ2-1,TRBD2,TGTGCCAGTAGTATGTTCGGGGGGACTACTAATGAGCAGTTCTTC,CASSMFGGTTNEQFF
TRBV30,NA,TRBJ2-5,NA,TGTGCCTGGAGTGTTCAACTCCCCGGGGCCGGGGGGACCCAGTACTTC,CAWSVQLPGAGGTQYF
TRBV14,few,TRBJ2-7,NA,TGTGCCAGCGGGTACGGGACACTGTTGTACTTC,CASGYGTLLYF
TRBV15,NA,TRBJ2-7,NA,TGTGCCACCTCGGCGGGGAGAGCCTACGAGCAGTACTTC,CATSAGRAYEQYF